This T cell receptor beta chain was identified in a study of CD8 T cells in Susac syndrome. Between the trimmed V and J ends, which lost 5 bases and 0 bases, there was a span of 14 bases. This CDR3 comprises 16 residues. CDR1 is MNHEY, CDR2 SVGEGT, per germline. Notes on the study in general: In its TCR sequencing and HLA analysis, the study acknowledged that the number of individuals was relatively small.

Concerning this clonotype itself: Antigen specificity is unknown.

Random hexamers were used to reverse transcribe the RNA input (about 0.5 to 1 ug). An immunoSEQ multiplex PCR amplified TCR beta CDR3 over 54 Vbeta and 13 Jbeta. TCRdb re-called the immunoSEQ multiplex PCR reads through MiXCR, storing one row per CDR3 protein. The top ten clones hold 0.2% to 0.25% of a sample with a few hundred thousand distinct CDR3 sequences, almost 85% of them seen once. CD8+ and CD4+ T cells taken from blood had their TCR beta sequenced. Negative isolation was applied to CD8+ and CD4+ T cells, and FACS enrichment was applied to TEMRA cells. The origin of this receptor is a human donor with multiple sclerosis. Input material: CD8+ T cells from PBMCs. The chain has TRBV6-2 or TRBV6-3 and TRBJ1-5; perhaps TRBD1 as D (5 bases). The CDR3 is CASSQDSLYSNQPQHF. As DNA, the CDR3 is TGTGCCAGCAGTCAAGACAGCCTTTATAGCAATCAGCCCCAGCATTTT.